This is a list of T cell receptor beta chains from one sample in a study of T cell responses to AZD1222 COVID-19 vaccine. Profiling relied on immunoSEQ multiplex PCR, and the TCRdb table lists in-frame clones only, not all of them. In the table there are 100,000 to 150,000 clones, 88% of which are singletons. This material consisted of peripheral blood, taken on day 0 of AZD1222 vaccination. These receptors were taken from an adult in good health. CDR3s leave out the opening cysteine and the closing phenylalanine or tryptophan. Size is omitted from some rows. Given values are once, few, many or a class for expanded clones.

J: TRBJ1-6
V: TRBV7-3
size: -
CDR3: ASSLGSRTYNSPLH

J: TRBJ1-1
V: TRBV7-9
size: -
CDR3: ASSPGRPNTEAF

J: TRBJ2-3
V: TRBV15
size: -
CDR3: ATTPGRTDTQY

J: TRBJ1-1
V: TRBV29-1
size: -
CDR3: SGKAGAGTEAF

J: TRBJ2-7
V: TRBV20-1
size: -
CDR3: SASRQSYEQY

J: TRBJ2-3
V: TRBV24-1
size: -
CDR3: ATREGGADATQY

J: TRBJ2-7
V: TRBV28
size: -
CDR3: ASSGSPYYEQY

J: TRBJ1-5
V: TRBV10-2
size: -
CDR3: ASRQGSGQPQH

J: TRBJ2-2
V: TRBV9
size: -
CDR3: ASSGGTSGAAQAGELF

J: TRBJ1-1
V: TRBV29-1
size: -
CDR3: SVEEGQGGTEAF

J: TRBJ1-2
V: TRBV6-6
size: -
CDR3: ASSMGFNYGYT

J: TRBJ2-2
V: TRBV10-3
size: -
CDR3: AILRLDTGELF

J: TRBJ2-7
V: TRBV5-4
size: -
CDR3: ASSLQGALTEQY

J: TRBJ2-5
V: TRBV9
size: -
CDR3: ASSVEGGPKGVETQY

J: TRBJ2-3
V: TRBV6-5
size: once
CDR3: ASSLLWTGRDTQY

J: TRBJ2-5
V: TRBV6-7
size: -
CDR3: ASRRTGGETQY

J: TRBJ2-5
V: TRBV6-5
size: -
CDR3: ASSYGTGPKEETQY

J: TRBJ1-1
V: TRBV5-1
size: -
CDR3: ASSLVPGTVLEAF

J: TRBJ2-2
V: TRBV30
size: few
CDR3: AWSPGLGELF

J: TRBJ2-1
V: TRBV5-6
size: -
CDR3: ASSPWTGGYNEQF

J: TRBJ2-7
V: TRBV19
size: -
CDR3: ASSVQLSRGVEQY

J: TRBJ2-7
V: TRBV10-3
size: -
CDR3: AISELRVLDRLSYEQY

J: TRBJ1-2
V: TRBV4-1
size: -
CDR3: ASSQEGQVFYGYT

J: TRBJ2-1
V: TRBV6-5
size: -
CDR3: ASSTGAGADNEQF

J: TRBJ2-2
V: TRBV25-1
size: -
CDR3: ASSGGGTSGTGELF

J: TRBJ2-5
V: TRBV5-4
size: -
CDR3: ASSPGRAGETQY

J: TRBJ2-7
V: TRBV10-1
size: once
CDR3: ASSGRILGEQY

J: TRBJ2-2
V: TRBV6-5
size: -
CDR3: ASSSRTGKSTGELF

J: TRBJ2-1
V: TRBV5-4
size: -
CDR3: ASSRQGAGYEQF

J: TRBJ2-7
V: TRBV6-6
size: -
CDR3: ASSPGASSYEQY

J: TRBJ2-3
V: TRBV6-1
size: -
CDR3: ASSEDSYTQY

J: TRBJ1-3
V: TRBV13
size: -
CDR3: ASSYERNTIY